This TCR beta chain appears in the sequencing data of a study of T cell repertoires in cytomegalovirus infection. Study-wide context: CMV infection together with matching HLA type was indicated by public TCR beta signatures.

The V gene end was trimmed by 4 bases and the J gene end by 7 bases; junction bases not matched to a gene: 11. Germline loops: CDR1 MNHEY, CDR2 SMNVEV (reference sequence). The CDR3 is 15 residues long. This clonotype was counted between two and nine times. Its antigen remains unknown. From the reads, TCRdb called clonotypes with MiXCR, one entry per CDR3 protein. Of nearly 550,000 distinct CDR3 sequences listed, about 15% are singletons. Study outcomes and limitations: Identification of carriers of CMV plus the relevant HLA was performed using cumulative public TCR beta family frequency.

This TCR was recovered from a human donor in good health (CMV status not recorded). Some clones in this sample may be carry-over from other donors' samples. The chain links TRBV27 to TRBJ1-2; 8 bases line up with TRBD1. The sample taken for sequencing was CD8+ T cells from PBMCs. In DNA form, the CDR3 reads TGTGCCAGCAGTTCATCCCGGACAGGGAAGGGTGGCTACACCTTC. Translating gives CASSSSRTGKGGYTF.